This T cell receptor (beta chain) was sequenced during a study of shared clonotypes between healthy human individuals. The method was immunoSEQ multiplex PCR; TCRdb's version includes in-frame clones alone and lacks a portion of them. The table lists 2 million to 3 million clones, 80% to 95% of them singletons. This CDR3 has 15 amino acids. After removal of 3 bases from V and 3 bases from J, the junction contained 6 bases not matched to a gene. The V gene's germline CDR1 is SGHTS and CDR2 YDEGEE. The receptor comes from a man aged 18 to 30 in good health. Some clones in this sample may be carry-over from other donors' samples. This rearrangement joins TRBV5-8 to TRBJ2-1; 7 nucleotides match TRBD2. The source material was naive CD4+ T cells from PBMCs. Sample subset: CD45RA+ positively selected. The CDR3 coding sequence is TGTGCCAGCAGCTACGGACTAGTGGGCTACAATGAGCAGTTCTTC. Its translation: CASSYGLVGYNEQFF.